The entry below gives a single T cell receptor (beta chain) sequence along with its context. The sample comes from a study of blood T cell repertoires in COVID-19. CDR1 is SGHRS, CDR2 YFSETQ, per germline. V was pared by 0 bases and J by 3 bases, with 6 bases between. The CDR3 runs to 14 residues. Authors' methods: The authors estimated nucleated cell counts from reference gene primer amplification. Some clones are missing from TCRdb's copy, which holds only in-frame ones; the method was immunoSEQ multiplex PCR. V and J calls plus clone size are reproduced from that table; the DNA served to infer D and trimming. The sample has about 84,000 clones, 90% to 95% seen once; the top ten hold approximately 4.3%.

This rearrangement joins TRBV5-1 to TRBJ2-2, with unresolved D. The receptor was derived from a human donor with active COVID-19. The donor label of this sample is uncertain. Sequencing input: peripheral blood. The CDR3 is CASSLGDYTGELFF. The CDR3 bases are TGCGCCAGCAGCTTGGGTGACTACACCGGGGAGCTGTTTTTT.